A selection of T cell receptor beta chains follows, all from one sample in a study of CD8 T cells in Susac syndrome. TCRdb passed the immunoSEQ multiplex PCR reads through MiXCR, listing each CDR3 protein once. The data contain approximately 220,000 distinct CDR3 sequences, about 94% of them singletons. Specimen: CD8+ T cells from PBMCs. The receptors come from a human donor with multiple sclerosis. CDR3s include the opening cysteine and the closing phenylalanine or tryptophan. A D gene is named only where the DNA matches it firmly. Clone size appears in some rows only: once, few, many, or a class for an expanded clone.

NA,NA,TRBJ1-3,TRBV13,TGTGCCAGCACTTCCCGGGGGACTGGAAACACCATATATTTT,CASTSRGTGNTIYF
TRBD1,NA,TRBJ2-7,TRBV10-3,TGTGCCATCAGTGAGTCGAAGTTATCGGGGACAGACTACTACGAGCAGTACTTC,CAISESKLSGTDYYEQYF
NA,NA,TRBJ2-3,TRBV12-3/TRBV12-4,TGTGCCAGCAGTATCCTGGAGGGGAGACCAGATACGCAGTATTTT,CASSILEGRPDTQYF
NA,NA,TRBJ2-7,TRBV29-1,TGCAGCGTTGAAGCGGAGCAGGGGGGCTACGAGCAGTACTTC,CSVEAEQGGYEQYF
TRBD1,NA,TRBJ2-5,TRBV13,TGTGCCAGCAGCCTAGGACAGGGGAGATCCCAGTACTTC,CASSLGQGRSQYF
NA,NA,TRBJ2-3,TRBV4-3,TGCGCCAGCAGCCAAGAAGGGCGGGAAGCAGATACGCAGTATTTT,CASSQEGREADTQYF
TRBD1,NA,TRBJ1-1,TRBV12-3/TRBV12-4,TGTGCCAGCAGTTCTCCTGGACAGGGGGACACTGAAGCTTTCTTT,CASSSPGQGDTEAFF
NA,NA,TRBJ1-1,TRBV10-2,TGCGCCAGCAGGGAGACGGGGAACACTGAAGCTTTCTTT,CASRETGNTEAFF
NA,NA,TRBJ1-5,TRBV27,TGTGCCAGCAACCCAGCGGGGTCGGGGGATCAGCCCCAGCATTTT,CASNPAGSGDQPQHF
NA,once,TRBJ2-5,TRBV4-2,TGTGCCAGCAGCCAGAGACTTGCGCAGGAGACCCAGTACTTC,CASSQRLAQETQYF
NA,NA,TRBJ2-1,TRBV5-4,TGTGCCAGCAGCGGAGGGACAAATGAGCAGTTCTTC,CASSGGTNEQFF
NA,NA,TRBJ1-3,TRBV5-1,TGCGCCAGCAGCTTCGACAGCTCTGGAAACACCATATATTTT,CASSFDSSGNTIYF
NA,NA,TRBJ2-2,TRBV2,TGTGCCAGCATCCCCCAGGAAAACCCGAACACCGGGGAGCTGTTTTTT,CASIPQENPNTGELFF
TRBD2,NA,TRBJ2-1,TRBV5-1,TGCGCCAGCAGCATAGCGGGTGGGGAGCAGTTCTTC,CASSIAGGEQFF
TRBD2,NA,TRBJ2-4,TRBV19,TGTGCCAGTAGTATTTCCAGCGGGAGATTCTCCGGTGGAAACATTCAGTACTTC,CASSISSGRFSGGNIQYF
NA,NA,TRBJ2-7,TRBV24-1,TGTGCCACCAGTGATTTGGGTTCCGAGCAGTACTTC,CATSDLGSEQYF
TRBD1,NA,TRBJ1-6,TRBV11-2,TGTGCCAGCAGCTTAGAAGCGCCCGGGACAGGGGATCTAGGTTATAATTCACCCCTCCACTTT,CASSLEAPGTGDLGYNSPLHF
NA,NA,TRBJ1-2,TRBV12-3/TRBV12-4,TGTGCCAGCAGTTTAACTGGGGGCACCTTTGGCTACACCTTC,CASSLTGGTFGYTF
NA,once,TRBJ2-1,TRBV11-2,TGTGCCAGCAGCTCTACCGCAGGGGGGGCGGATGAGCAGTTCTTC,CASSSTAGGADEQFF
NA,NA,TRBJ2-3,TRBV9,TGTGCCAGCAGCCCCCGGGTTGGCCCAGATACGCAGTATTTT,CASSPRVGPDTQYF
NA,NA,TRBJ2-7,TRBV7-9,TGTGCCAGCAGCTTAGCGGTCGGCGAGCAGTACTTC,CASSLAVGEQYF
NA,NA,TRBJ2-7,TRBV9,TGTGCCAGCAGCGTAGACGGGAGCGTGGGGTACGAGCAGTACTTC,CASSVDGSVGYEQYF
TRBD2,NA,TRBJ2-5,TRBV28,TGTGCCAGCATCATCCCTACGACGAGGGCTACACGGGAGGCACAAGAGACCCAGTACTTC,CASIIPTTRATREAQETQYF
NA,NA,TRBJ2-7,TRBV27,TGTGCCAGCAGTTTTTCATCGGCTTTGGGATACGAGCAGTACTTC,CASSFSSALGYEQYF
NA,once,TRBJ2-1,TRBV7-8,TGTGCCAGCAGCCCCCTCCGGGGGCCTTACAATGAGCAGTTCTTC,CASSPLRGPYNEQFF
NA,NA,TRBJ2-7,TRBV7-2,TGTGCCAGCCGCCGGACTCACGAGCAGTACTTC,CASRRTHEQYF
NA,NA,TRBJ2-1,TRBV4-3,TGCGCCAGCAGCCAAGGACGGGACGGACCCTACAATGAGCAGTTCTTC,CASSQGRDGPYNEQFF